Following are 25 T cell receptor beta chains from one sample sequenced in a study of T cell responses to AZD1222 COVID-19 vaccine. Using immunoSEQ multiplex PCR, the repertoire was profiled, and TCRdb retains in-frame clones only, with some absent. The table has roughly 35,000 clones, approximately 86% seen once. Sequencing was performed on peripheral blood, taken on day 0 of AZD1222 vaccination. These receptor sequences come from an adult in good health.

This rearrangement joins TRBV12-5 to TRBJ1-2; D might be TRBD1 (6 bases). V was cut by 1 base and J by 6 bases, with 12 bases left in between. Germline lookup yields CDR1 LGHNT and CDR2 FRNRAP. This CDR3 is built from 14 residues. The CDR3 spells CASGLGGGYNGYTF. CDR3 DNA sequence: TGTGCTAGTGGTTTGGGAGGGGGGTATAATGGCTACACCTTC.

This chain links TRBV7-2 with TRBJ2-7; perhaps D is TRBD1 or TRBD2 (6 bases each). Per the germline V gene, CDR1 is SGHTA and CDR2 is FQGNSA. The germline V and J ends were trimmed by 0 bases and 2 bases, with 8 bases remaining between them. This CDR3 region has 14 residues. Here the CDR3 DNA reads TGTGCCAGCAGCTTAGCAGGGGGGACCTACGAGCAGTACTTC. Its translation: CASSLAGGTYEQYF.

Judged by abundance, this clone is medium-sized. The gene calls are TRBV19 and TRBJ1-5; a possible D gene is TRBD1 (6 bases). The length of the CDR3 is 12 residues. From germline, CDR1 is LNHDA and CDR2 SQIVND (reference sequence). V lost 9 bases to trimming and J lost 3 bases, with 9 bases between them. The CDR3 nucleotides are TGTGCCAGCAGACAGGCCAATCAGCCCCAGCATTTT. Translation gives CASRQANQPQHF.

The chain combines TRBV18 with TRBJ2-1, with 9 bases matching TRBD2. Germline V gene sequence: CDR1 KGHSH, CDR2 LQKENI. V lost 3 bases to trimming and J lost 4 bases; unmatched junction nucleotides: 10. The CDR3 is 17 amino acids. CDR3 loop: CASSPPPGRGGYNEQFF. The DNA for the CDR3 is TGTGCCAGCTCACCCCCCCCCGGGCGGGGGGGTTACAATGAGCAGTTCTTC.

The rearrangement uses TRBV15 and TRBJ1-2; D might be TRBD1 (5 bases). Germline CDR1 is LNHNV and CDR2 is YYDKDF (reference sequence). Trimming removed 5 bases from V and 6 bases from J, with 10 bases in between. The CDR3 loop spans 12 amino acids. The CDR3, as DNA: TGTGCCACCAGCTCGGGGGGTGATGGCTACACCTTC. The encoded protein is CATSSGGDGYTF.

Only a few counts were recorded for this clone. The chain's CDR3 is CASNGGDRGGEQYF. In DNA form, the CDR3 reads TGTGCCAGCAATGGGGGTGACAGGGGTGGAGAGCAGTACTTC. The chain combines TRBV6-5 with TRBJ2-7; 8 bases match TRBD1. This CDR3 spans 14 amino acids. With V trimmed by 7 bases and J by 7 bases, 12 bases remained unmatched. The germline gives CDR1 MNHEY, CDR2 SVGAGI.

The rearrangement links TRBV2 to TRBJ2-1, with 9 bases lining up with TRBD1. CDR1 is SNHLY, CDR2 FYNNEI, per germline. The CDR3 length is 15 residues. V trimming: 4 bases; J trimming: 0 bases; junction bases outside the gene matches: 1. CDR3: CASSGGQGSYNEQFF. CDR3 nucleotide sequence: TGTGCCAGCAGTGGGGGACAGGGCTCCTACAATGAGCAGTTCTTC.

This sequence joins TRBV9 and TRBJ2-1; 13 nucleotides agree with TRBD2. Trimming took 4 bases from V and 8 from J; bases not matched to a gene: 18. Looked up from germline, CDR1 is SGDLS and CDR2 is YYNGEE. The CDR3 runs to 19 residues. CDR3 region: CASSLTLTLAGGPGDEQFF. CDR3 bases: TGTGCCAGCAGCTTAACCCTAACACTAGCGGGAGGGCCAGGGGATGAGCAGTTCTTC.

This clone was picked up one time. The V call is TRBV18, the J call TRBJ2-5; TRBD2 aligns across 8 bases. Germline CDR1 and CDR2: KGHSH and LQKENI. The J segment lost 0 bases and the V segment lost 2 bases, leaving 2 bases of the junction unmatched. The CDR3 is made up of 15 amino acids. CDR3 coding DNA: TGTGCCAGCTCACCAATAGCGGGGAACCAAGAGACCCAGTACTTC. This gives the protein CASSPIAGNQETQYF.

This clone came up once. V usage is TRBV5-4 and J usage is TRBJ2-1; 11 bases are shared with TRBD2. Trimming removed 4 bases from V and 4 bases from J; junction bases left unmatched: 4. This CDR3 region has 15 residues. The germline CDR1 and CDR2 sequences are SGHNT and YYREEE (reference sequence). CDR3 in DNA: TGTGCCAGCAGCGTGACTAGCGGGACGTACAATGAGCAGTTCTTC. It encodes CASSVTSGTYNEQFF. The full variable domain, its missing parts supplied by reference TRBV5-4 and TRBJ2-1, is ETGVTQSPTHLIKTRGQQVTLRCSSQSGHNTVSWYQQALGQGPQFIFQYYREEENGRGNFPPRFSGLQFPNYSSELNVNALELDDSALYLCASSVTSGTYNEQFFGPGTRLTVL.

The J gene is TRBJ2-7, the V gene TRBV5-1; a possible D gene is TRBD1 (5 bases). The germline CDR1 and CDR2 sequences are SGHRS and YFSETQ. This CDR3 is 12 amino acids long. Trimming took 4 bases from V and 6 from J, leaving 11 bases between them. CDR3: CASSPPGIEQYF. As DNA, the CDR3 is TGCGCCAGCAGCCCCCCAGGGATCGAGCAGTACTTC.

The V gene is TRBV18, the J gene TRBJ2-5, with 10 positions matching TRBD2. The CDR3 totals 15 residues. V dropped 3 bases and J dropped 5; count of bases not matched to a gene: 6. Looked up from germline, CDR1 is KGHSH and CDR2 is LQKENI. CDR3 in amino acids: CASSPLAGASETQYF. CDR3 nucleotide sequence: TGTGCCAGCTCACCCCTAGCGGGGGCCAGTGAGACCCAGTACTTC.

DNA of the CDR3: TGTGCCACCAGCAGTGGATCCACTAGCGGGGGGTCTAGCACAGATACGCAGTATTTT. This sequence encodes CATSSGSTSGGSSTDTQYF. The chain is built from TRBV15 and TRBJ2-3; 12 nucleotides align to TRBD2. The CDR3 sequence is 19 residues long. The trim removed 3 bases at V and 0 bases at J, leaving 10 bases unmatched. Looked up from germline, CDR1 is LNHNV and CDR2 is YYDKDF (reference sequence).

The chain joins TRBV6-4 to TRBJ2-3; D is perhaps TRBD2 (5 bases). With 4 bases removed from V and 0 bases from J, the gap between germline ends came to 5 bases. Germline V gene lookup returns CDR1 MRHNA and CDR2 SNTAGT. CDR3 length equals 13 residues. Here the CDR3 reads CASSGGSTDTQYF. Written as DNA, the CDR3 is TGTGCCAGCAGTGGCGGGAGCACAGATACGCAGTATTTT.

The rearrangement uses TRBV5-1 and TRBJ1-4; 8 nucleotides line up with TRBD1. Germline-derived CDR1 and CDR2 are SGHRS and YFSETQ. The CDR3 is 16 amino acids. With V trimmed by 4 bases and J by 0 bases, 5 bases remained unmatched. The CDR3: CASSRDRPATNEKLFF. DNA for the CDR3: TGCGCCAGCAGCCGGGACAGGCCGGCAACTAATGAAAAACTGTTTTTT. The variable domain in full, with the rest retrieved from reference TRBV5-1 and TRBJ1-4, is KAGVTQTPRYLIKTRGQQVTLSCSPISGHRSVSWYQQTPGQGLQFLFEYFSETQRNKGNFPGRFSGRQFSNSRSEMNVSTLELGDSALYLCASSRDRPATNEKLFFGSGTQLSVL.

CDR3 nucleotides: TGTGCCAGCAGTTCGGCCGGGGGATCAGGAAACACCATATATTTT. Translated, it gives CASSSAGGSGNTIYF. The rearrangement uses TRBV28 and TRBJ1-3, with D tentatively TRBD1 (5 bases). Germline V gene data show CDR1 as MDHEN and CDR2 as SYDVKM. The CDR3 spans 15 residues. V lost 4 bases, J lost 4 bases, and 14 bases lay in between.

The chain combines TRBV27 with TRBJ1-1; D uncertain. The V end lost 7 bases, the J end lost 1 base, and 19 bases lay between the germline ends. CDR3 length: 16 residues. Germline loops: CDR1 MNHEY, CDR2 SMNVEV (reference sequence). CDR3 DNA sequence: TGTGCCAGCACTACAACCCGGACGGGCGGGAACACTGAAGCTTTCTTT. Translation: CASTTTRTGGNTEAFF.

For the CDR3, the DNA is TGTGCCAGCAGCCAATCCCTAGCCATCGATGAGCAGTTCTTC. Encoded protein: CASSQSLAIDEQFF. The rearrangement joins TRBV3-1 (or the pseudogene TRBV3-2) to TRBJ2-1, with D maybe TRBD2 (5 bases). The germline V gene encodes CDR1 LGHDT and CDR2 YNNKEL (reference sequence). With 2 bases removed from V and 8 bases from J, the gap between germline ends came to 13 bases. This CDR3 has 14 amino acids.

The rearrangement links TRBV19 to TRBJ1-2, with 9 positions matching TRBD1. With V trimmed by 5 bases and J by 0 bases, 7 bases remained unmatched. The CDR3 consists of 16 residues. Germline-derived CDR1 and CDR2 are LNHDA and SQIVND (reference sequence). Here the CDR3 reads CASSSATGGTNYGYTF. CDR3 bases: TGTGCCAGTAGTTCCGCGACAGGGGGAACTAACTATGGCTACACCTTC.

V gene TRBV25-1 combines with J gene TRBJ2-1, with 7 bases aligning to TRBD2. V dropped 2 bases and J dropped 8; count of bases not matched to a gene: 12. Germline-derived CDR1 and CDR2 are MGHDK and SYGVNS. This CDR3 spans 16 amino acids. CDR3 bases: TGTGCCAGCAGTGAACCCCGGGGGGTAGCGGGCGATGAGCAGTTCTTC. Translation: CASSEPRGVAGDEQFF.

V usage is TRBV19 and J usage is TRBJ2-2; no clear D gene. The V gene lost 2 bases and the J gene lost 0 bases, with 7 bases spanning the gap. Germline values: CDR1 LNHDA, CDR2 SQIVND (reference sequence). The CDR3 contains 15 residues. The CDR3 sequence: CASSIITPNTGELFF. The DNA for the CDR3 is TGTGCCAGTAGTATAATTACACCGAACACCGGGGAGCTGTTTTTT.

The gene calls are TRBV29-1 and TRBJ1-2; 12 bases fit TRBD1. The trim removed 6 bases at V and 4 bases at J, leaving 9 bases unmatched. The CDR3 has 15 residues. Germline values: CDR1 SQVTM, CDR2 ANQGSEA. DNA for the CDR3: TGCAGCGTCCACTCCGGGACAGGGGGCGGCTATGGCTACACCTTC. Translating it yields CSVHSGTGGGYGYTF.

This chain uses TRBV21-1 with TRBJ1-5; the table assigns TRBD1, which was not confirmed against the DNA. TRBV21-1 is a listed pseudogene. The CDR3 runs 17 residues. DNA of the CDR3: TGTGCCAGGCAGACCCGGGACAGCCGCCGGTTAGGTCAGCCCCAGCATTTT. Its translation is CARQTRDSRRLGQPQHF.

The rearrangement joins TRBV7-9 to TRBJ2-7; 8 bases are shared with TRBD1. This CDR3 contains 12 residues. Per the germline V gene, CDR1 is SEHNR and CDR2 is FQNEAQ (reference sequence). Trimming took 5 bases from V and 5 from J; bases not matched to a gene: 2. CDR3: CASSETGDEQYF. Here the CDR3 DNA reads TGTGCCAGCAGCGAGACAGGGGACGAGCAGTACTTC.

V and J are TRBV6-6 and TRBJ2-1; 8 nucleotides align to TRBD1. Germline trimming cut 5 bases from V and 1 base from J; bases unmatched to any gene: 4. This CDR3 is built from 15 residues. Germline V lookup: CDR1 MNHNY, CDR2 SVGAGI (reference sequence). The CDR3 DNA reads TGTGCCAGCAGTAGTGGACAGGGTTCCTACAATGAGCAGTTCTTC. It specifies CASSSGQGSYNEQFF.